This T cell receptor (beta chain) was obtained from a study of T cells in Graves' hyperthyroidism and ophthalmopathy. Study information: Before any treatment, at initial diagnosis, peripheral blood was collected.

Calling Graves' hyperthyroidism stable meant ophthalmopathy did not progress within 18 months. The PBMCs were sourced from fresh peripheral blood (more than 8.5 ml). RNA transcripts yielded amplified TCR beta CDR3 regions. The HTBI primer set served for first-round RT-PCR of the TCR CDR3. TCRdb processed the multiplex PCR reads anew with MiXCR; each CDR3 protein has one entry. The repertoire has some 550,000 distinct CDR3 sequences, less than 25% of them found once; the top ten carry about a quarter. In this sample, this clonotype turned up many times. V was clipped by 0 bases and J by 0 bases, with 8 bases between them. Germline CDR1 reads MNHEY; CDR2 reads SVGEGT. The CDR3 contains 15 residues.

The chain joins TRBV6-2 or TRBV6-3 to TRBJ1-2; no definite D call. The source of this sequence is a man between 18 and 35 years old with Graves' hyperthyroidism. The sequencing sample was made of blood. The CDR3 sequence is CASSYSHQANYGYTF. The CDR3 DNA sequence: TGTGCCAGCAGTTACTCTCACCAGGCTAACTATGGCTACACCTTC.